These 32 T cell receptor beta chains came from one sample sequenced in a study of cytotoxic CD8 clonotypes in ibrutinib-treated CLL. Clones were read by immunoSEQ multiplex PCR, and TCRdb kept only the in-frame ones, dropping some. The table has approximately 5,500 clones, about 70% seen once. Here the sequenced sample was PBMCs, taken before ibrutinib treatment. These receptors were obtained from a human donor with chronic lymphocytic leukemia.

The chain recombines TRBV4-3 with TRBJ1-3; possibly TRBD1 for D (5 bases). Germline CDR1 is LGHNA and CDR2 is YSLEER. V shed 2 bases and J shed 3 bases, with 11 bases lying between them. CDR3 length: 15 amino acids. CDR3 loop: CASSQFGGDGNTIYF. The CDR3 bases are TGCGCCAGCAGCCAATTTGGGGGGGATGGAAACACCATATATTTT.

This chain links TRBV2 with TRBJ2-5; 12 nucleotides match TRBD2. This CDR3 is built from 13 residues. Looked up from germline, CDR1 is SNHLY and CDR2 is FYNNEI. V shed 7 bases, J shed 5 bases, and the junction held 2 bases outside the gene matches. The CDR3 region is CASTGLAGETQYF. CDR3 nucleotide sequence: TGTGCCAGCACTGGACTAGCGGGGGAGACCCAGTACTTC. Combining the CDR3 with reference TRBV2 and TRBJ2-5 gives the whole variable domain EPEVTQTPSHQVTQMGQEVILRCVPISNHLYFYWYRQILGQKVEFLVSFYNNEISEKSEIFDDQFSVERPDGSNFTLKIRSTKLEDSAMYFCASTGLAGETQYFGPGTRLLVL.

CDR3 nucleotides: TGTGCCAGCAGCCAAGCGCACGAGGCGGGAACTAATGAAAAACTGTTTTTT. The encoded protein is CASSQAHEAGTNEKLFF. This chain uses TRBV4-2 with TRBJ1-4; D gene uncertain. V lost 1 base, J lost 1 base, and 13 bases lay in between. The CDR3 consists of 17 residues. The germline V gene encodes CDR1 LGHNA and CDR2 YNFKEQ.

This chain's CDR3 is CASSLVGEPGLQYF. DNA of the CDR3: TGTGCCAGCAGCTTAGTGGGGGAGCCGGGACTGCAGTACTTC. The chain combines TRBV7-2 with TRBJ2-4; a weak D match, TRBD2 (6 bases). Looked up from germline, CDR1 is SGHTA and CDR2 is FQGNSA. With 1 base removed from V and 13 bases from J, the gap between germline ends came to 17 bases. This CDR3 spans 14 amino acids.

The chain recombines TRBV5-6 with TRBJ2-3, with 10 bases fitting TRBD2. V lost 0 bases to trimming and J lost 7 bases; unmatched junction nucleotides: 8. The CDR3 is 16 residues long. Germline loops: CDR1 SGHDT, CDR2 YYEEEE. The chain's CDR3 is CASSLDIAGGRYTQYF. The CDR3, as DNA: TGTGCCAGCAGCTTGGATATAGCGGGGGGCCGGTATACGCAGTATTTT.

This chain joins TRBV5-2 and TRBJ2-7; the table's D call, TRBD1, has no DNA check behind it. TRBV5-2 is marked as a pseudogene. There are 14 residues in the CDR3. The CDR3 DNA reads as TGCGCCAGCAGCCAAGATAACAGGGACTACGAGCAGTACTTC. It specifies CASSQDNRDYEQYF.

This sequence joins TRBV4-1 and TRBJ2-7, with 7 bases matching TRBD1. This CDR3 comprises 14 residues. Germline lookup yields CDR1 MGHRA and CDR2 YSYEKL. With V trimmed by 1 base and J by 2 bases, 2 bases remained unmatched. The CDR3 bases are TGCGCCAGCAGCCAAGGGACAGGTCCCTACGAGCAGTACTTC. It codes for CASSQGTGPYEQYF.

The chain recombines TRBV7-8 with TRBJ1-3; D not certain. This CDR3 has 16 amino acids. The V end lost 4 bases, the J end lost 0 bases, and 13 bases lay between the germline ends. The germline V gene encodes CDR1 SGHVS and CDR2 FQNEAQ. For the CDR3, the DNA is TGTGCCAGCAGCTATGGTCCCGACCTCTCTGGAAACACCATATATTTT. This gives the protein CASSYGPDLSGNTIYF. Combining the CDR3 with reference TRBV7-8 and TRBJ1-3 gives the whole variable domain GAGVSQSPRYKVAKRGQDVALRCDPISGHVSLFWYQQALGQGPEFLTYFQNEAQLDKSGLPSDRFFAERPEGSVSTLKIQRTQQEDSAVYLCASSYGPDLSGNTIYFGEGSWLTVV.

This chain uses TRBV12-5 with TRBJ2-7; D might be TRBD1 or TRBD2, each matching 5 bases. Trimming left V 4 bases short and J 1 base short, with 17 bases between. Germline CDR1 reads LGHNT; CDR2 reads FRNRAP. This CDR3 is 16 amino acids long. The CDR3 here is CASGSLGVGPSYEQYF. CDR3 coding DNA: TGTGCTAGTGGTTCCCTCGGGGTGGGGCCGTCCTACGAGCAGTACTTC.

This clone was counted a few times. The chain combines TRBV11-1 with TRBJ2-2; 9 bases agree with TRBD2. The CDR3 length is 16 residues. CDR1 is SGHAT and CDR2 is FQDESV in the germline V gene (reference sequence). J gave up 4 bases and V 3 bases, and 6 bases lay outside the gene matches. CDR3 in amino acids: CASSLRGGAGTGELFF. For the CDR3, the DNA is TGTGCCAGCAGCTTGCGCGGGGGGGCCGGCACCGGGGAGCTGTTTTTT.

This clone was observed a handful of times. V is TRBV5-4 and J is TRBJ1-6; 10 nucleotides agree with TRBD1. With 1 base clipped from V and 10 bases from J, the junction kept 8 bases outside the gene matches. The CDR3 is 16 amino acids. The V gene's germline CDR1 is SGHNT and CDR2 YYREEE (reference sequence). The CDR3 region is CASSLKVGTGESPLHF. The DNA of the CDR3 is TGTGCCAGCAGCTTGAAAGTGGGGACAGGGGAATCACCCCTCCACTTT.

The genes are TRBV6-5 and TRBJ1-2, with unresolved D. Looked up from germline, CDR1 is MNHEY and CDR2 is SVGAGI. This CDR3 has 14 amino acids. The germline V and J ends were trimmed by 6 bases and 4 bases, with 15 bases remaining between them. The CDR3 protein is CASRKTSLGYGYTF. CDR3 bases: TGTGCCAGCAGAAAGACATCCCTCGGCTATGGCTACACCTTC.

This clone was recorded only once. The rearrangement links TRBV4-3 to TRBJ2-3; unclear D gene. Germline V gives CDR1 LGHNA, CDR2 YSLEER. The CDR3 consists of 14 residues. The germline V and J ends were trimmed by 0 bases and 2 bases, with 6 bases remaining between them. As DNA, the CDR3 is TGCGCCAGCAGCCAAGAAGAGTACACAGATACGCAGTATTTT. This gives the protein CASSQEEYTDTQYF.

The chain has TRBV4-1 and TRBJ1-2; the D is unclear. V lost 1 base, J lost 6 bases, and 12 bases lay in between. The CDR3 is made up of 14 amino acids. The germline V gene encodes CDR1 MGHRA and CDR2 YSYEKL. CDR3 sequence (DNA): TGCGCCAGCAGCCAAGTGGGGATCCGGGATGGCTACACCTTC. Protein product: CASSQVGIRDGYTF.

This clone was detected only a few times. The chain uses TRBV4-1 and TRBJ2-7, with 11 bases identical to TRBD2. V lost 5 bases and J lost 3; bases outside the gene matches: 3. The CDR3 totals 14 residues. Germline CDR1 is MGHRA and CDR2 is YSYEKL. In DNA form, the CDR3 reads TGCGCCAGCAGCTCCGGGACTAGCGGCTACGAGCAGTACTTC. As protein: CASSSGTSGYEQYF.

This chain joins TRBV4-2 and TRBJ2-7; 8 bases line up with TRBD1. CDR3 length: 15 residues. The J segment lost 4 bases and the V segment lost 3 bases, leaving 8 bases of the junction unmatched. In germline, CDR1 is LGHNA, CDR2 YNFKEQ. Here the CDR3 DNA reads TGTGCCAGCAGCCACGGGACAGGAGGCGGTTACGAGCAGTACTTC. This sequence encodes CASSHGTGGGYEQYF.

V usage is TRBV30 and J usage is TRBJ2-7; TRBD2 might be the D (6 bases). Trimming stripped 0 bases from V and 2 bases from J, with 11 bases between. The CDR3 runs to 14 residues. Looked up from germline, CDR1 is GTSNPN and CDR2 is SVGIG (reference sequence). CDR3 sequence reads: CAWSVGGVPYEQYF. The CDR3, as DNA: TGTGCCTGGAGTGTGGGGGGAGTCCCCTACGAGCAGTACTTC. The whole variable domain, filled in from reference TRBV30 and TRBJ2-7, reads SQTIHQWPATLVQPVGSPLSLECTVEGTSNPNLYWYRQAAGRGLQLLFYSVGIGQISSEVPQNLSASRPQDRQFILSSKKLLLSDSGFYLCAWSVGGVPYEQYFGPGTRLTVT.

This chain joins TRBV14 and TRBJ2-3, with TRBD2 matching over 9 bases. There are 15 residues in the CDR3. Per germline, CDR1 SGHDN and CDR2 FVKESK. Unmatched junction bases numbered 1, after V lost 2 bases and J lost 1 base. CDR3 DNA sequence: TGTGCCAGCAGCCAACAGCGGGGGGGCACAGATACGCAGTATTTT. Its protein product is CASSQQRGGTDTQYF.

The V and J genes are TRBV7-9 and TRBJ1-1; perhaps TRBD1 as D (5 bases). Trimming took off 4 bases at V and 4 bases at J, with 10 bases between the two ends. Germline V CDR1 and CDR2: SEHNR, FQNEAQ (reference sequence). The CDR3 sequence is 13 residues long. CDR3 region: CASSSDSLTEAFF. As DNA, the CDR3 is TGTGCCAGCAGCTCCGACAGTCTCACTGAAGCTTTCTTT.

The chain couples TRBV7-9 to TRBJ1-4; possibly TRBD1 for D (6 bases). The CDR3 runs to 14 residues. With 2 bases removed from V and 11 bases from J, the gap between germline ends came to 15 bases. CDR1 SEHNR and CDR2 FQNEAQ come from the germline V gene (reference sequence). CDR3 amino acids: CASSLTQGKGKLFF. Written as DNA, the CDR3 is TGTGCCAGCAGCTTAACACAGGGAAAAGGGAAACTGTTTTTT.

This sequence joins TRBV19 and TRBJ1-1, with no clear D. V shed 3 bases and J shed 3 bases, with 14 bases lying between them. There are 15 residues in the CDR3. Germline CDR1 and CDR2: LNHDA and SQIVND (reference sequence). The CDR3 sequence is CASSIMGSPYTEAFF. The CDR3 DNA sequence: TGTGCCAGTAGTATCATGGGCAGCCCTTACACTGAAGCTTTCTTT.

The chain joins TRBV19 to TRBJ2-4; TRBD1 matches at 7 bases. The germline CDR1 and CDR2 sequences are LNHDA and SQIVND (reference sequence). Trimming took 4 bases from V and 0 from J; bases not matched to a gene: 12. The CDR3 covers 18 residues. Here the CDR3 reads CASSSVGGRHLAKNIQYF. The CDR3, as DNA: TGTGCCAGTAGTAGTGTAGGGGGCCGACATCTAGCCAAAAACATTCAGTACTTC.

The CDR3: CASSQGHVRGYEQYF. CDR3 bases: TGCGCCAGCAGCCAAGGACATGTTCGAGGCTACGAGCAGTACTTC. The chain joins TRBV4-3 to TRBJ2-7; D is unresolved. V was cut by 1 base and J by 3 bases, with 13 bases left in between. This CDR3 has 15 residues. Germline CDR1 reads LGHNA; CDR2 reads YSLEER.

This clone was counted a few times. The genes are TRBV7-9 and TRBJ1-2; TRBD1 matches 8 bases. Germline lookup yields CDR1 SEHNR and CDR2 FQNEAQ (reference sequence). The CDR3 loop spans 15 amino acids. V was clipped by 4 bases and J by 1 base; unmatched bases: 5. CDR3 bases: TGTGCCAGCAGCTCACGTACAGGGGGTAACTATGGCTACACCTTC. Translating it yields CASSSRTGGNYGYTF.

The chain couples TRBV10-2 to TRBJ1-3; unclear D gene. The V gene lost 3 bases and the J gene lost 9 bases, with 9 bases spanning the gap. Germline loops: CDR1 WSHSY, CDR2 SAAADI. This CDR3 is built from 12 residues. The CDR3 spells CASSENPGTIYF. The CDR3 DNA sequence: TGCGCCAGCAGTGAAAACCCGGGCACCATATATTTT.

This clone has just a few counts. V usage is TRBV5-1 and J usage is TRBJ2-5, with 8 bases matching TRBD1. Germline trimming cut 3 bases from V and 1 base from J; bases unmatched to any gene: 2. Germline values: CDR1 SGHRS, CDR2 YFSETQ. This CDR3 is 14 amino acids long. CDR3 sequence: CASSSTGAQETQYF. The CDR3 region has the DNA TGCGCCAGCAGCTCGACAGGGGCCCAAGAGACCCAGTACTTC.

The chain couples TRBV11-2 to TRBJ2-1, with D perhaps TRBD1 or TRBD2 (7 bases each). V lost 0 bases, J lost 7 bases, and 13 bases lay in between. The germline V gene encodes CDR1 SGHAT and CDR2 FQNNGV. The CDR3 has 15 amino acids. CDR3 DNA: TGTGCCAGCAGCTTAGACGGGACAGCGGGGAATGAGCAGTTCTTC. Its protein is CASSLDGTAGNEQFF. The full variable domain, its missing parts supplied by reference TRBV11-2 and TRBJ2-1, is EAGVAQSPRYKIIEKRQSVAFWCNPISGHATLYWYQQILGQGPKLLIQFQNNGVVDDSQLPKDRFSAERLKGVDSTLKIQPAKLEDSAVYLCASSLDGTAGNEQFFGPGTRLTVL.

The chain carries TRBV19 and TRBJ2-5, with D perhaps matching TRBD1 or TRBD2 (5 bases each). The V gene's germline CDR1 is LNHDA and CDR2 SQIVND (reference sequence). Trimming took off 2 bases at V and 3 bases at J, with 16 bases between the two ends. This CDR3 contains 16 residues. In DNA form, the CDR3 reads TGTGCCAGTAGTATATATGGGGCGCGGGTCGAAGAGACCCAGTACTTC. It yields the protein CASSIYGARVEETQYF. The full variable domain, its missing parts supplied by reference TRBV19 and TRBJ2-5, is DGGITQSPKYLFRKEGQNVTLSCEQNLNHDAMYWYRQDPGQGLRLIYYSQIVNDFQKGDIAEGYSVSREKKESFPLTVTSAQKNPTAFYLCASSIYGARVEETQYFGPGTRLLVL.

V gene TRBV7-2 combines with J gene TRBJ1-5, with 7 bases lining up with TRBD1. This CDR3 has 15 amino acids. V dropped 5 bases and J dropped 4; count of bases not matched to a gene: 8. Germline V lookup: CDR1 SGHTA, CDR2 FQGNSA. The CDR3 sequence is CASSPDRDGNQPQHF. The CDR3 DNA is TGTGCCAGCAGCCCAGACAGGGACGGGAATCAGCCCCAGCATTTT.

The CDR3 spells CASSLTRGNQPQHF. The CDR3, as DNA: TGTGCCAGCAGTTTAACGAGAGGCAATCAGCCCCAGCATTTT. The chain recombines TRBV27 with TRBJ1-5; D not certain. The CDR3 has 14 residues. Trimming pared 2 bases from V and 2 bases from J, leaving 7 bases between. Germline V gene data show CDR1 as MNHEY and CDR2 as SMNVEV (reference sequence).

The V and J genes are TRBV5-1 and TRBJ1-1; tentatively, D is TRBD1 (6 bases). Germline V gene lookup returns CDR1 SGHRS and CDR2 YFSETQ. Trimming removed 0 bases from V and 5 bases from J, with 11 bases in between. The CDR3 loop spans 14 amino acids. In DNA, the CDR3 is TGCGCCAGCAGCTTGGAGCGGGGGCTTACTGAAGCTTTCTTT. Translated: CASSLERGLTEAFF.

This rearrangement joins TRBV9 to TRBJ2-3; D call uncertain. The length of the CDR3 is 16 residues. With 1 base removed from V and 0 bases from J, the gap between germline ends came to 12 bases. CDR1 and CDR2 from the germline V gene are SGDLS and YYNGEE. The CDR3 region is CASSVNEQYSTDTQYF. The CDR3 nucleotides read TGTGCCAGCAGCGTAAATGAACAGTATAGCACAGATACGCAGTATTTT.